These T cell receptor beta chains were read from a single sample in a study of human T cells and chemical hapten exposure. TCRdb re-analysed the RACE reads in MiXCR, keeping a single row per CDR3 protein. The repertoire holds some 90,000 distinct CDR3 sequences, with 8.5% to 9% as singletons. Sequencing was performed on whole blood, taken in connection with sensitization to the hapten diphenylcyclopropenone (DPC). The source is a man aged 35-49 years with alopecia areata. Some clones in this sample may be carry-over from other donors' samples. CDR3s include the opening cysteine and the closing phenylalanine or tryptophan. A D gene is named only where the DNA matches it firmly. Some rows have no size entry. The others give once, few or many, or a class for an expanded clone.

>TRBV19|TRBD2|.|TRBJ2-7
CASSSPLAGGPYEQYF
TGTGCCAGTAGCAGTCCCCTAGCGGGAGGACCCTACGAGCAGTACTTC
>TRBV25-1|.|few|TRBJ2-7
CASAPEWTYEQYF
TGTGCCAGCGCGCCCGAATGGACCTACGAGCAGTACTTC
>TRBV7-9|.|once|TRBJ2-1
CASSFREQAYNEQFF
TGTGCCAGCAGCTTCCGGGAGCAGGCCTACAATGAGCAGTTCTTC
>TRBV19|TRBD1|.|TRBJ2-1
CASSTTRDRQFF
TGTGCCAGTAGCACTACCCGGGACAGGCAGTTCTTC
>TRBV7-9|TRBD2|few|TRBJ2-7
CASSSIAGGSNEQYF
TGTGCCAGCAGCTCGATAGCGGGAGGGAGTAACGAGCAGTACTTC
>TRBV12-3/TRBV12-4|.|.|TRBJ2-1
CASSSEMLVNEQFF
TGTGCCAGCAGTTCCGAAATGCTGGTGAATGAGCAGTTCTTC
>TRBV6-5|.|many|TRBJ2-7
CASSYSPGRQSYEQYF
TGTGCCAGCAGTTACTCACCCGGGAGACAGTCCTACGAGCAGTACTTC
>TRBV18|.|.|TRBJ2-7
CASSPRAQGAYEQYF
TGTGCCAGCTCCCCTAGGGCACAGGGTGCCTACGAGCAGTACTTC
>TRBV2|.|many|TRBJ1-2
CASSVTGDYGYTF
TGTGCCAGCAGTGTCACTGGAGACTATGGCTACACCTTC
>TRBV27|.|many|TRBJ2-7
CASSRKDGTYEQYF
TGTGCCAGCAGTCGAAAGGACGGGACCTACGAGCAGTACTTC
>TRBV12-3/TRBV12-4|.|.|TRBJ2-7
CASSLVGGMSYEQYF
TGTGCCAGCAGTTTGGTGGGCGGGATGTCCTACGAGCAGTACTTC
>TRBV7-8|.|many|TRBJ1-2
CASSTYREFEGYTF
TGTGCCAGCAGCACATACAGGGAGTTTGAGGGCTACACCTTC
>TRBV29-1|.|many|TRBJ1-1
CSVSPRGGTEAFF
TGCAGCGTCTCCCCCCGGGGAGGCACTGAAGCTTTCTTT
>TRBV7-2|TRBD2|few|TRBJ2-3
CASSLSTSGGADTQYF
TGTGCCAGCAGCTTAAGTACTAGCGGGGGGGCAGATACGCAGTATTTT
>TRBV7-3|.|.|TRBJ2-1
CASSLRGYNEQFF
TGTGCCAGCAGCTTAAGGGGCTACAATGAGCAGTTCTTC
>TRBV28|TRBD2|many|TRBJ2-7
CASSLSGGSFYEQYF
TGTGCCAGCAGTTTATCGGGAGGCTCCTTCTACGAGCAGTACTTC